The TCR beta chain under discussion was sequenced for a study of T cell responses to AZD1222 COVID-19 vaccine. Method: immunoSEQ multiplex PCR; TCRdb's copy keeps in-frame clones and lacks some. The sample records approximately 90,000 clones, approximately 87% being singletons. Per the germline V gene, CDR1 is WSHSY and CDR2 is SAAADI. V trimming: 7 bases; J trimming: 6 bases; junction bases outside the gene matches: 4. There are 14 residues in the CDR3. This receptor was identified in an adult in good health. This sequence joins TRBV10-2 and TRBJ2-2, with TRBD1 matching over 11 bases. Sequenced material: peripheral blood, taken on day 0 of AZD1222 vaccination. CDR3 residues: CASIGDRGSGELFF. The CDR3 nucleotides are TGCGCCAGCATTGGGGACAGGGGGTCCGGGGAGCTGTTTTTT.